Listed here are 8 T cell receptor beta chains from one sample, sequenced in a study of blood T cell repertoires in COVID-19. Assay used: immunoSEQ multiplex PCR; TCRdb lists only in-frame clones, some missing. Here the sample spans roughly 190,000 clones, about 88% being singletons. Material: peripheral blood. All receptors come from a woman at least 80 years old in a cohort sampled during active or convalescent COVID-19.

The chain recombines TRBV24-1 with TRBJ2-1, with 11 bases lining up with TRBD1. The length of the CDR3 is 15 residues. In germline, CDR1 is KGHDR, CDR2 SFDVKD. The trim removed 0 bases at V and 9 bases at J, leaving 3 bases unmatched. CDR3 sequence (DNA): TGTGCCACCAGTGATTTGGGACAGGGGGCGGTTGAGCAGTTCTTC. This translates into CATSDLGQGAVEQFF.

The CDR3 bases are TGTGCCAGCAGTTCTAGCGGACAGGGGACTGACTATAATTCACCCCTCCACTTT. Its protein product is CASSSSGQGTDYNSPLHF. The chain combines TRBV28 with TRBJ1-6; TRBD1 matches 9 bases. The CDR3 sequence is 18 residues long. CDR1 is MDHEN, CDR2 SYDVKM, per germline. Trimming cost V 4 bases and J 3 bases; bases outside gene matches: 10.

The chain is built from TRBV9 and TRBJ2-2, with TRBD2 matching 7 bases. V shed 4 bases, J shed 5 bases, and the junction held 5 bases outside the gene matches. The germline CDR1 and CDR2 sequences are SGDLS and YYNGEE. The CDR3 runs 14 residues. CDR3 bases: TGTGCCAGCAGCCCGGGGGGATTTACCGGGGAGCTGTTTTTT. It codes for CASSPGGFTGELFF.

The chain joins TRBV5-6 to TRBJ2-1; 10 bases are a match to TRBD2. Germline trimming cut 4 bases from V and 6 bases from J; bases unmatched to any gene: 10. The CDR3 totals 16 residues. Germline CDR1 and CDR2: SGHDT and YYEEEE. CDR3 protein: CASSHLASGRGNEQFF. For the CDR3, the DNA is TGTGCCAGCAGCCACCTCGCTAGCGGGAGAGGCAATGAGCAGTTCTTC.

The genes are TRBV30 and TRBJ1-1, with D maybe TRBD1 (6 bases). V was cut by 0 bases and J by 8 bases, with 10 bases left in between. This CDR3 comprises 12 residues. Per the germline V gene, CDR1 is GTSNPN and CDR2 is SVGIG (reference sequence). For the CDR3, the DNA is TGTGCCTGGAGTGTCCGGACAGAAGAAGCTTTCTTT. Encoded protein: CAWSVRTEEAFF.

In this sample, this clone turned up once. V gene TRBV5-4 combines with J gene TRBJ2-7; 8 bases match TRBD2. CDR1 is SGHNT, CDR2 YYREEE, per germline (reference sequence). Trimming removed 8 bases from V and 2 bases from J; junction bases left unmatched: 15. This CDR3 comprises 16 residues. CDR3 in DNA: TGTGCCAGTTCCGATGCGGCGGGGGGCAATACCTACGAGCAGTACTTC. This gives the protein CASSDAAGGNTYEQYF.

The chain employs TRBV11-3 and TRBJ2-7; 9 bases are shared with TRBD1. The CDR3 contains 14 residues. CDR1 SGHNT and CDR2 YENEEA come from the germline V gene. V was pared by 5 bases and J by 7 bases, with 9 bases of the junction left unmatched. CDR3 sequence (DNA): TGTGCCAGCAGCGATAGGACAGGGGTGGGGGAGCAGTACTTC. Translated: CASSDRTGVGEQYF.

J is TRBJ2-3 and V is TRBV18, with 10 bases aligning to TRBD2. The CDR3 sequence is 18 residues long. Trimming cost V 1 base and J 4 bases; bases outside gene matches: 11. CDR1 and CDR2 from the germline V gene are KGHSH and LQKENI. The CDR3 sequence is CASSPLLRLAGIPDTQYF. DNA of the CDR3: TGTGCCAGCTCACCACTTCTGAGACTAGCGGGTATCCCAGATACGCAGTATTTT. The full variable domain, completed using reference TRBV18 and TRBJ2-3, is NAGVMQNPRHLVRRRGQEARLRCSPMKGHSHVYWYRQLPEEGLKFMVYLQKENIIDESGMPKERFSAEFPKEGPSILRIQQVVRGDSAAYFCASSPLLRLAGIPDTQYFGPGTRLTVL.